This T cell receptor beta chain was recovered during a study of Ad26.COV2.S vaccination and SARS-CoV-2 variants. About the research overall: By the intramuscular route, Ad26.COV2.S was given once, or twice 56 days apart. Study observations and caveats: Recipients given vaccine exceeded placebo recipients in spike-specific TCR breadth.

Points on this clone: Antigen specificity is unknown.

The CDR3 extends over 15 amino acids. The germline V gene encodes CDR1 KGHSH and CDR2 LQKENI. J lost 7 bases, V lost 2 bases, and 3 bases had no gene match. Profiling relied on immunoSEQ multiplex PCR, and the TCRdb table lists in-frame clones only, not all of them. The profile shows about 680,000 clones, 70% to 90% of them singletons. The treatment was: roughly 19 received Ad26.COV2.S at low or high dose, single or two shots; roughly five received placebo; per-sample allocation not given. Repertoires come from day 63 after the first vaccine or placebo injection. The starting material was peripheral blood, obtained in a trial of Ad26.COV2.S vaccine versus placebo. The sequence was obtained from a person between 18 and 65 years old who received the Ad26.COV2.S COVID-19 vaccine or a placebo. The V call is TRBV18, the J call TRBJ2-1, with TRBD2 matching 12 bases. CDR3 protein: CASSPGLAGLNEQFF. The DNA for the CDR3 is TGTGCCAGCTCACCAGGACTAGCGGGATTGAATGAGCAGTTCTTC.